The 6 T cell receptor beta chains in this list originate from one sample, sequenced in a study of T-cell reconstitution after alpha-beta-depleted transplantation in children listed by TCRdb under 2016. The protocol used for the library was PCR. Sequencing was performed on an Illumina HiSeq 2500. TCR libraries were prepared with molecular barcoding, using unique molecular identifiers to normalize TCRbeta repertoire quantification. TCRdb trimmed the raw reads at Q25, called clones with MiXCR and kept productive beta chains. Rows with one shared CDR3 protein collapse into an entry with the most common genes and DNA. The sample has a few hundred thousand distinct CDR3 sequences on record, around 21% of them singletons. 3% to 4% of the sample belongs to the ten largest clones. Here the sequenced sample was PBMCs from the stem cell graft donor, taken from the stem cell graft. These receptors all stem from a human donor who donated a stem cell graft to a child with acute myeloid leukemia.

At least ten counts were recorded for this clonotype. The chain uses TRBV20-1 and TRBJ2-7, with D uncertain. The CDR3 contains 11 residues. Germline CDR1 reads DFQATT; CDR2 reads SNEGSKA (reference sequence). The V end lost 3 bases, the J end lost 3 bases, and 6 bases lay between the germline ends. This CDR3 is CSASNVYEQYF. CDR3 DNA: TGCAGTGCTAGTAACGTCTACGAGCAGTACTTC.

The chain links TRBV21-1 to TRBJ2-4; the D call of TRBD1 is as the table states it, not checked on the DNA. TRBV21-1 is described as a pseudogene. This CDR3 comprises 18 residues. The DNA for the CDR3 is TGTGCCAGCAGCTTTAGGACAGGGGGTGGTCTCGGCAAAAACATTCAGTACTTC. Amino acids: CASSFRTGGGLGKNIQYF.

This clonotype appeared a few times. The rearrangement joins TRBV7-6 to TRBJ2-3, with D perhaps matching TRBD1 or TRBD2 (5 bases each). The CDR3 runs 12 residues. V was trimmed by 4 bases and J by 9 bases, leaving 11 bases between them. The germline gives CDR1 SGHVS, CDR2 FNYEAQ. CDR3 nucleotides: TGTGCCAGCAGCTCCAACGGGGACACGCAGTATTTT. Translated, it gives CASSSNGDTQYF.

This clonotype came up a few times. Here the CDR3 reads CASSTDFSRETQYF. The CDR3 nucleotides read TGTGCCAGCAGCACGGACTTCTCCCGAGAGACCCAGTACTTC. V is TRBV7-2 and J is TRBJ2-5; D perhaps matches TRBD2 (5 bases). V shed 5 bases and J shed 4 bases, with 14 bases lying between them. CDR3 length: 14 residues. Germline V CDR1 and CDR2: SGHTA, FQGNSA.

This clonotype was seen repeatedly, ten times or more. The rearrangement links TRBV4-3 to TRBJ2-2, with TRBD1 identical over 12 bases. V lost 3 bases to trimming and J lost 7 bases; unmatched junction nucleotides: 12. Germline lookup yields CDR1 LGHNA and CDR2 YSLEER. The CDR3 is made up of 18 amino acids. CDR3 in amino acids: CASSHTNWDRGPVGELFF. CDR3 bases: TGCGCCAGCAGCCACACTAATTGGGACAGGGGGCCCGTCGGGGAGCTGTTTTTT.

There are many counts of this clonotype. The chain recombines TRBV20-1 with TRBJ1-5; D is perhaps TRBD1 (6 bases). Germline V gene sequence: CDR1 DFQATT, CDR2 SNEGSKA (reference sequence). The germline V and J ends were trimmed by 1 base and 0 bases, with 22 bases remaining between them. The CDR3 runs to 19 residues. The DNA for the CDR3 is TGCAGTGCTAGAGTGCCATTCGGAGAGGGGGTCTATAGCAATCAGCCCCAGCATTTT. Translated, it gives CSARVPFGEGVYSNQPQHF.